These 30 T cell receptor beta chains came from one sample sequenced in a study of T cell changes during pregnancy in multiple sclerosis. Sequencing used immunoSEQ multiplex PCR; TCRdb keeps in-frame clones, though not all of them. The repertoire holds 35,000 to 45,000 clones, with 91% as singletons. The material was CD4+ T cells from peripheral blood mononuclear cells, obtained in the second trimester of pregnancy. All receptors come from a female donor in good health, enrolled as a control in a pregnancy study.

The chain uses TRBV19 and TRBJ1-2, with D unresolved. This CDR3 region has 15 residues. In germline, CDR1 is LNHDA, CDR2 SQIVND (reference sequence). V gave up 0 bases and J gave up 6 bases, with 14 bases separating them. In DNA, the CDR3 is TGTGCCAGTAGTATAGATGGGCCCGGGAAGAATGGCTACACCTTC. The encoded protein is CASSIDGPGKNGYTF.

The V gene is TRBV21-1, the J gene TRBJ2-6; TRBD2, the table's D call, was not compared with the DNA. TRBV21-1 counts as a pseudogene. There are 19 residues in the CDR3. This chain's CDR3 is CASSKGASGNGSGANVLTF. As DNA, the CDR3 is TGTGCCAGCAGCAAAGGGGCTAGCGGGAACGGATCTGGGGCCAACGTCCTGACTTTC.

The genes are TRBV6-1 and TRBJ1-1; 11 nucleotides agree with TRBD1. After removal of 5 bases from V and 4 bases from J, the junction contained 6 bases not matched to a gene. Germline assignment: CDR1 MNHNS and CDR2 SASEGT. This CDR3 spans 15 amino acids. The CDR3 DNA reads TGTGCCAGCAGTACTCGGGACAGGGGGTTCACTGAAGCTTTCTTT. The encoded protein is CASSTRDRGFTEAFF.

Here the CDR3 DNA reads TGTGCCAGCAGCTTAGGCAGACTAGCGGGAGGGTACAATGAGCAGTTCTTC. Amino acid sequence: CASSLGRLAGGYNEQFF. The chain uses TRBV7-2 and TRBJ2-1, with TRBD2 matching over 14 bases. Germline CDR1 and CDR2: SGHTA and FQGNSA. The CDR3 is made up of 17 amino acids. The ends lost 1 base at V and 4 bases at J; junction bases unmatched: 3.

The chain uses TRBV6-5 and TRBJ2-7; the D gene is possibly TRBD2 (5 bases). Germline V gene sequence: CDR1 MNHEY, CDR2 SVGAGI. CDR3 length equals 15 residues. The V end was cut by 2 bases, the J end by 4 bases, with 15 bases between. The chain's CDR3 is CASSYLVGVEYEQYF. The CDR3 DNA reads TGTGCCAGCAGTTACCTTGTGGGAGTAGAGTACGAGCAGTACTTC.

The chain combines TRBV5-5 with TRBJ2-3; no clear D. CDR3 length equals 15 residues. The ends were cut back, 5 bases at V and 2 bases at J, with 15 bases in the middle. Germline V gene lookup returns CDR1 SGHKS and CDR2 YYEKEE (reference sequence). Here the CDR3 DNA reads TGTGCCAGCAGGGAGCAACCGGCGGACACAGATACGCAGTATTTT. It specifies CASREQPADTDTQYF.

This chain joins TRBV6-1 and TRBJ1-5; 8 bases map to TRBD1. The junction had 10 bases not matched to a gene; V was cut back by 6 bases and J by 6 bases. CDR1 and CDR2 (germline): MNHNS, SASEGT. The length of the CDR3 is 15 residues. The CDR3 nucleotides read TGTGCCAGCAGCCAAGACAGGGGCGGGGGTCAGCCCCAGCATTTT. Its translation is CASSQDRGGGQPQHF.

J is TRBJ2-1 and V is TRBV5-1; TRBD1 matches at 7 bases. V gave up 0 bases and J gave up 4 bases; unmatched junction bases: 4. Germline lookup yields CDR1 SGHRS and CDR2 YFSETQ. The CDR3 loop spans 15 amino acids. CDR3 loop: CASSLVQGDYNEQFF. For the CDR3, the DNA is TGCGCCAGCAGCTTGGTTCAGGGGGATTACAATGAGCAGTTCTTC.

A single count supports this clone. This chain links TRBV7-8 with TRBJ1-3; no definite D call. V was clipped by 2 bases and J by 1 base, with 6 bases between them. The CDR3 totals 14 residues. The V gene's germline CDR1 is SGHVS and CDR2 FQNEAQ. The CDR3 region is CASSLSRSGNTIYF. DNA of the CDR3: TGTGCCAGCAGCTTATCCAGGTCTGGAAACACCATATATTTT.

The chain employs TRBV5-1 and TRBJ2-7, with 12 nucleotides matching TRBD1. Germline trimming cut 0 bases from V and 7 bases from J; bases unmatched to any gene: 5. Looked up from germline, CDR1 is SGHRS and CDR2 is YFSETQ. This CDR3 comprises 15 residues. This CDR3 is CASSLEGQGAWEQYF. As DNA, the CDR3 is TGCGCCAGCAGCTTGGAGGGACAGGGGGCTTGGGAGCAGTACTTC.

The chain carries TRBV11-2 and TRBJ2-7, with 8 bases fitting TRBD1. The trim removed 4 bases at V and 3 bases at J, leaving 14 bases unmatched. This CDR3 has 17 residues. The V gene's germline CDR1 is SGHAT and CDR2 FQNNGV. In DNA form, the CDR3 reads TGTGCCAGCAGCTCCGGACAGGGTGGAACCACACGCTACGAGCAGTACTTC. This encodes CASSSGQGGTTRYEQYF.

This sequence joins TRBV9 and TRBJ1-5; TRBD1 matches 9 bases. Trimming removed 4 bases from V and 1 base from J; junction bases left unmatched: 18. Germline CDR1 reads SGDLS; CDR2 reads YYNGEE. This CDR3 contains 20 residues. In nucleotides, the CDR3 is TGTGCCAGCAGCCCAGAGGGGGACAGGGCTATTTTGGTGAGCAATCAGCCCCAGCATTTT. Protein: CASSPEGDRAILVSNQPQHF.

The rearrangement joins TRBV7-9 to TRBJ2-5, with 7 bases lining up with TRBD1. The germline V gene encodes CDR1 SEHNR and CDR2 FQNEAQ (reference sequence). This CDR3 spans 16 amino acids. J gave up 1 base and V 3 bases, and 8 bases lay outside the gene matches. CDR3 sequence reads: CASSFEGQPSQETQYF. The DNA of the CDR3 is TGTGCCAGCAGCTTCGAGGGACAGCCCAGCCAAGAGACCCAGTACTTC.

The chain couples TRBV5-1 to TRBJ2-7, with 9 bases that match TRBD2. Trimming removed 3 bases from V and 6 bases from J; junction bases left unmatched: 4. This CDR3 contains 13 residues. Germline V gene lookup returns CDR1 SGHRS and CDR2 YFSETQ. CDR3 DNA sequence: TGCGCCAGCAGCTCGGGACTAGCAGCCGAGCAGTACTTC. Amino acid sequence: CASSSGLAAEQYF.

This sequence joins TRBV6-5 and TRBJ1-1; D is unclear. Trimming cost V 0 bases and J 3 bases, with 8 bases left between them. The CDR3 covers 14 residues. Germline-derived CDR1 and CDR2 are MNHEY and SVGAGI. CDR3 coding DNA: TGTGCCAGCAGTTACTCGTTCTCAGACACTGAAGCTTTCTTT. Translation gives CASSYSFSDTEAFF.

The rearrangement joins TRBV7-3 to TRBJ2-2; 12 bases are a match to TRBD2. CDR3 size: 17 residues. After removal of 4 bases from V and 7 bases from J, the junction contained 10 bases not matched to a gene. Per the germline V gene, CDR1 is SGHTA and CDR2 is FQGTGA. The CDR3 region is CASSSSLAGGPHGELFF. The CDR3 DNA sequence: TGTGCCAGCAGCTCCTCGCTAGCGGGAGGGCCTCACGGGGAGCTGTTTTTT. The full variable domain, its missing parts supplied by reference TRBV7-3 and TRBJ2-2, is GAGVSQTPSNKVTEKGKYVELRCDPISGHTALYWYRQSLGQGPEFLIYFQGTGAADDSGLPNDRFFAVRPEGSVSTLKIQRTERGDSAVYLCASSSSLAGGPHGELFFGEGSRLTVL.

This clone was seen a few times. This chain connects TRBV7-9 to TRBJ1-2, with a possible D match to TRBD1 (5 bases). Germline loops: CDR1 SEHNR, CDR2 FQNEAQ (reference sequence). The V gene lost 8 bases and the J gene lost 4 bases, with 14 bases spanning the gap. This CDR3 contains 13 residues. The CDR3 reads CASLSRAGYGYTF. The DNA for the CDR3 is TGTGCCAGCCTAAGCAGGGCCGGCTATGGCTACACCTTC.

The chain links TRBV19 to TRBJ2-3; D possibly corresponds to TRBD1 (6 bases). This CDR3 has 13 amino acids. V was shortened by 4 bases and J by 2 bases, with 7 bases between the two germline ends. Per the germline V gene, CDR1 is LNHDA and CDR2 is SQIVND (reference sequence). In DNA, the CDR3 is TGTGCCAGTAGTAGGGACAACACAGATACGCAGTATTTT. This codes for CASSRDNTDTQYF. Full variable domain (remainder filled in from reference TRBV19 and TRBJ2-3): DGGITQSPKYLFRKEGQNVTLSCEQNLNHDAMYWYRQDPGQGLRLIYYSQIVNDFQKGDIAEGYSVSREKKESFPLTVTSAQKNPTAFYLCASSRDNTDTQYFGPGTRLTVL.

This chain connects TRBV4-1 to TRBJ2-2, with 9 bases identical to TRBD1. After removal of 4 bases from V and 6 bases from J, the junction contained 3 bases not matched to a gene. The CDR3 has 14 amino acids. Germline values: CDR1 MGHRA, CDR2 YSYEKL. CDR3 DNA sequence: TGCGCCAGCAGCCGGACAGGGGTGGCCGGGGAGCTGTTTTTT. Its protein is CASSRTGVAGELFF.

V is TRBV6-1 and J is TRBJ1-4; TRBD1 agrees at 7 bases. This CDR3 has 16 residues. Trimming took 2 bases from V and 10 from J; bases not matched to a gene: 13. Germline CDR1 MNHNS, CDR2 SASEGT. This chain's CDR3 is CASSERAPRAGGKLFF. The CDR3 nucleotides read TGTGCCAGCAGTGAAAGGGCCCCCCGGGCAGGGGGAAAACTGTTTTTT.

The J gene is TRBJ2-5, the V gene TRBV7-8; D ambiguous. The CDR3 loop spans 14 amino acids. CDR1 and CDR2 (germline): SGHVS, FQNEAQ. V lost 3 bases and J 3 bases, leaving 11 bases between the germline ends. The CDR3 sequence is CASSLIRGEETQYF. The DNA for the CDR3 is TGTGCCAGCAGCTTGATTAGAGGAGAAGAGACCCAGTACTTC.

The chain couples TRBV7-2 to TRBJ2-2; 7 positions match TRBD1. Germline loops: CDR1 SGHTA, CDR2 FQGNSA. Trimming took 4 bases from V and 4 from J; bases not matched to a gene: 6. There are 15 residues in the CDR3. CDR3 loop: CASSSRDSPTGELFF. CDR3 nucleotide sequence: TGTGCCAGCAGCTCCCGGGACAGCCCCACCGGGGAGCTGTTTTTT.

The genes are TRBV11-2 and TRBJ1-4; 7 positions match TRBD1. J lost 8 bases, V lost 5 bases, and 14 bases had no gene match. CDR1 and CDR2 from the germline V gene are SGHAT and FQNNGV. The CDR3 consists of 16 residues. In nucleotides, the CDR3 is TGTGCCAGCAGCGAAACTTTCGGGACAGTTATCGAAAAACTGTTTTTT. Translated, it gives CASSETFGTVIEKLFF.

Points on this clone: Its ends do not fully match the called genes, so a read error is possible. CDR3 nucleotide sequence: TGTGCCAGCAGCTTAGTAATCCGTTCTCTAGCGGATAAGCAGTATTTT. It encodes CASSLVIRSLADKQYF. V and J are TRBV11-2 and TRBJ2-3, with 7 bases that match TRBD2. The CDR3 is 16 amino acids. The germline V gene encodes CDR1 SGHAT and CDR2 FQNNGV. The complete variable domain, with remaining parts taken from reference TRBV11-2 and TRBJ2-3, reads EAGVAQSPRYKIIEKRQSVAFWCNPISGHATLYWYQQILGQGPKLLIQFQNNGVVDDSQLPKDRFSAERLKGVDSTLKIQPAKLEDSAVYLCASSLVIRSLADKQYFGPGTRLTVL.

The chain uses TRBV5-4 and TRBJ1-2; the D is unclear. The V and J ends lost 2 bases and 4 bases respectively, with 12 bases between them. The CDR3 is 14 residues long. Germline V lookup: CDR1 SGHNT, CDR2 YYREEE (reference sequence). CDR3 loop: CASSLEKPFYGYTF. CDR3 sequence (DNA): TGTGCCAGCAGCTTAGAGAAGCCTTTCTATGGCTACACCTTC. The variable domain in full, with the rest retrieved from reference TRBV5-4 and TRBJ1-2, is ETGVTQSPTHLIKTRGQQVTLRCSSQSGHNTVSWYQQALGQGPQFIFQYYREEENGRGNFPPRFSGLQFPNYSSELNVNALELDDSALYLCASSLEKPFYGYTFGSGTRLTVV.

The chain joins TRBV12-2 to TRBJ2-7; TRBD1, as called in the table, went unchecked against the DNA. TRBV12-2 is flagged as a pseudogene. CDR3 length: 18 amino acids. The CDR3 nucleotides read TGTGCAAGTCGCTCAACACTCGGACAGGGTAAGACATCCTACGAGCAGTACTTC. It is translated as CASRSTLGQGKTSYEQYF.

The CDR3 sequence: CASSLGLGPNEQFF. CDR3 nucleotides: TGTGCCAGCAGCTTGGGACTAGGTCCCAATGAGCAGTTCTTC. The chain links TRBV11-3 to TRBJ2-1, with 8 positions matching TRBD2. Germline V lookup: CDR1 SGHNT, CDR2 YENEEA. With V trimmed by 3 bases and J by 6 bases, 4 bases remained unmatched. The CDR3 length is 14 residues.

This sequence joins TRBV18 and TRBJ2-2; 7 nucleotides align to TRBD1. The trim removed 0 bases at V and 1 base at J, leaving 2 bases unmatched. CDR1 KGHSH and CDR2 LQKENI come from the germline V gene. The CDR3 runs to 16 residues. The CDR3 DNA reads as TGTGCCAGCTCACCACCGGGGACAGTGAACACCGGGGAGCTGTTTTTT. As protein: CASSPPGTVNTGELFF.

The chain is built from TRBV7-8 and TRBJ2-2, with D unclear. V was shortened by 5 bases and J by 4 bases, with 17 bases between the two germline ends. Germline CDR1 SGHVS, CDR2 FQNEAQ. There are 16 residues in the CDR3. CDR3 bases: TGTGCCAGCAGCCTTACTGCCTCGTCTGGCACCGGGGAGCTGTTTTTT. It translates to CASSLTASSGTGELFF.

The V and J genes are TRBV2 and TRBJ2-7, with 12 bases fitting TRBD2. Germline V lookup: CDR1 SNHLY, CDR2 FYNNEI. Germline trimming cut 8 bases from V and 2 bases from J; bases unmatched to any gene: 4. The CDR3 loop spans 14 amino acids. The CDR3: CASGASGGAYEQYF. Written as DNA, the CDR3 is TGTGCCAGCGGGGCTAGCGGGGGGGCCTACGAGCAGTACTTC.